The next 18 T cell receptor beta chains were all read from a single sample in a study of shared clonotypes between healthy human individuals (TCRdb year 2020). Library preparation used the immunoSEQ multiplex PCR assay. Entries here come from immuneACCESS through TCRdb and include only in-frame sequences with V and J called. Some clones fail to appear in such tables; in the studies checked, an unresolved V gene covers under half of the shortfall, and the cause of the remainder is unknown. This sample gives about 2.5 million clones in total; 92% of them show up just once. Of the sample, 0.37% is held by the ten largest clones. The sample was naive CD4+ T cells from PBMCs. According to the study, the label for this sample's cell subset or site signals: CD45RA+ positively selected. The source is a man aged 18 to 30 in good health. Some clones in this sample may be carry-over from other donors' samples.

The DNA for the CDR3 is TGTGCCAGCAGCCGTAGACTAGCGACCGGGGAGCTGTTTTTT. Translated, it gives CASSRRLATGELFF. The chain combines TRBV28 with TRBJ2-2; 8 bases align to TRBD2. V lost 6 bases to trimming and J lost 5 bases; unmatched junction nucleotides: 5. The CDR3 is made up of 14 amino acids. Germline loops: CDR1 MDHEN, CDR2 SYDVKM. Full variable domain (missing parts from reference TRBV28 and TRBJ2-2): DVKVTQSSRYLVKRTGEKVFLECVQDMDHENMFWYRQDPGLGLRLIYFSYDVKMKEKGDIPEGYSVSREKKERFSLILESASTNQTSMYLCASSRRLATGELFFGEGSRLTVL.

The CDR3, as DNA: TGTGCCACCAGCAGAGATGGGGGGAGAGACAATGAGCAGTTCTTC. It codes for CATSRDGGRDNEQFF. This chain links TRBV15 with TRBJ2-1; possible D gene TRBD2, 6 bases. CDR3 length: 15 residues. V gave up 0 bases and J gave up 5 bases, with 11 bases separating them. Germline-derived CDR1 and CDR2 are LNHNV and YYDKDF (reference sequence).

The CDR3 bases are TGTGCCAGCAGCGTAGAAGGGACTAGCGGGATAGGCAGCATTCAGTACTTC. Translating it yields CASSVEGTSGIGSIQYF. This chain links TRBV9 with TRBJ2-4; 13 bases fit TRBD2. Germline V CDR1 and CDR2: SGDLS, YYNGEE. This CDR3 is built from 17 residues. With 0 bases clipped from V and 9 bases from J, the junction kept 9 bases outside the gene matches.

The chain joins TRBV28 to TRBJ2-7; D is unclear. The CDR3 is 13 amino acids. V was clipped by 6 bases and J by 0 bases, with 9 bases between them. The germline V gene encodes CDR1 MDHEN and CDR2 SYDVKM. The CDR3 nucleotides read TGTGCCAGCAGGGGGTTACCCTCCTACGAGCAGTACTTC. Protein sequence: CASRGLPSYEQYF.

The genes are TRBV6-1 and TRBJ1-5; the match to TRBD1 covers 7 bases. CDR3 length: 15 amino acids. Germline assignment: CDR1 MNHNS and CDR2 SASEGT. After removal of 5 bases from V and 0 bases from J, the junction contained 4 bases not matched to a gene. In nucleotides, the CDR3 is TGTGCCAGCAGTCCGGGGACAGCTAGCAATCAGCCCCAGCATTTT. Protein sequence: CASSPGTASNQPQHF.

This rearrangement joins TRBV11-3 to TRBJ2-1; TRBD2 matches at 15 bases. The V gene's germline CDR1 is SGHNT and CDR2 YENEEA. J lost 10 bases, V lost 6 bases, and 4 bases had no gene match. This CDR3 is built from 14 residues. CDR3 in amino acids: CASSGLAGGGEQFF. The CDR3 DNA follows: TGTGCCAGCAGTGGACTAGCGGGAGGGGGGGAGCAGTTCTTC. The variable domain in full, completed from reference TRBV11-3 and TRBJ2-1, reads EAGVVQSPRYKIIEKKQPVAFWCNPISGHNTLYWYLQNLGQGPELLIRYENEEAVDDSQLPKDRFSAERLKGVDSTLKIQPAELGDSAVYLCASSGLAGGGEQFFGPGTRLTVL.

The chain is built from TRBV7-3 and TRBJ2-7; perhaps TRBD2 as D (6 bases). The V gene's germline CDR1 is SGHTA and CDR2 FQGTGA. The CDR3 sequence is 14 residues long. Trimming removed 5 bases from V and 2 bases from J, with 13 bases in between. This chain's CDR3 is CASSLGTSPYEQYF. The CDR3 coding sequence is TGTGCCAGCAGCCTCGGGACTTCCCCCTACGAGCAGTACTTC. The full variable domain, in which reference TRBV7-3 and TRBJ2-7 provide the parts outside the CDR3, is GAGVSQTPSNKVTEKGKYVELRCDPISGHTALYWYRQSLGQGPEFLIYFQGTGAADDSGLPNDRFFAVRPEGSVSTLKIQRTERGDSAVYLCASSLGTSPYEQYFGPGTRLTVT.

The V gene is TRBV30, the J gene TRBJ1-2; D not resolved. Per the germline V gene, CDR1 is GTSNPN and CDR2 is SVGIG (reference sequence). The V gene lost 4 bases and the J gene lost 4 bases, with 13 bases spanning the gap. The CDR3 has 13 amino acids. CDR3 sequence (DNA): TGTGCCTGGATACTCGGCGCGGGCTATGGCTACACCTTC. It encodes CAWILGAGYGYTF. The variable domain in full, completed from reference TRBV30 and TRBJ1-2, reads SQTIHQWPATLVQPVGSPLSLECTVEGTSNPNLYWYRQAAGRGLQLLFYSVGIGQISSEVPQNLSASRPQDRQFILSSKKLLLSDSGFYLCAWILGAGYGYTFGSGTRLTVV.

The chain couples TRBV9 to TRBJ2-1; D ambiguous. V was shortened by 0 bases and J by 5 bases, with 6 bases between the two germline ends. From germline, CDR1 is SGDLS and CDR2 YYNGEE. This CDR3 comprises 13 residues. The CDR3 region is CASSVVHHNEQFF. The CDR3 nucleotides read TGTGCCAGCAGCGTAGTCCATCACAATGAGCAGTTCTTC.

The V gene is TRBV6-5, the J gene TRBJ1-1; 8 bases are shared with TRBD1. The V segment lost 6 bases and the J segment 7 bases; nucleotides outside the gene matches: 10. In germline, CDR1 is MNHEY, CDR2 SVGAGI. This CDR3 region has 14 residues. The CDR3 reads CASSLTGVLGEAFF. CDR3 DNA sequence: TGTGCCAGCAGCCTGACAGGGGTTCTGGGTGAAGCTTTCTTT.

The chain uses TRBV7-7 and TRBJ2-1; D remains ambiguous. CDR3 size: 15 residues. Trimming took 5 bases from V and 0 from J, leaving 11 bases between them. Germline CDR1 reads SSHAT; CDR2 reads FNYEAQ (reference sequence). The DNA for the CDR3 is TGTGCCAGCAGCCCCCAGGTTAGCTCCTACAATGAGCAGTTCTTC. Translated: CASSPQVSSYNEQFF.

The gene calls are TRBV27 and TRBJ2-3, with a weak D call TRBD1 (5 bases). The germline V gene has CDR1 MNHEY and CDR2 SMNVEV (reference sequence). V lost 3 bases to trimming and J lost 5 bases, with 15 bases between them. The CDR3 consists of 15 residues. The CDR3: CASSLGARVGDTQYF. For the CDR3, the DNA is TGTGCCAGCAGTTTGGGTGCCAGGGTGGGAGATACGCAGTATTTT.

This chain connects TRBV28 to TRBJ1-3, with D perhaps TRBD1 (6 bases). V was trimmed by 10 bases and J by 2 bases, leaving 12 bases between them. The CDR3 contains 13 residues. The germline V gene encodes CDR1 MDHEN and CDR2 SYDVKM. CDR3 nucleotide sequence: TGTGCCACCTGTAAGGGGGCTGGAAACACCATATATTTT. As protein: CATCKGAGNTIYF.

This chain links TRBV19 with TRBJ1-1, with a tentative D call TRBD1 (5 bases). Germline V gene sequence: CDR1 LNHDA, CDR2 SQIVND (reference sequence). The CDR3 consists of 15 residues. Trimming stripped 7 bases from V and 4 bases from J, with 19 bases between. The CDR3 loop is CASKYDRSSATEAFF. The CDR3 DNA follows: TGTGCCAGTAAATATGACAGAAGTTCAGCCACTGAAGCTTTCTTT.

The V and J genes are TRBV25-1 and TRBJ2-1; tentatively, D is TRBD2 (5 bases). The V end was cut by 2 bases, the J end by 5 bases, with 13 bases between. This CDR3 is 15 amino acids long. Germline lookup yields CDR1 MGHDK and CDR2 SYGVNS. CDR3 sequence: CASSEPPFGDNEQFF. CDR3 sequence (DNA): TGTGCCAGCAGTGAACCCCCCTTCGGGGACAATGAGCAGTTCTTC.

The rearrangement uses TRBV7-2 and TRBJ2-1, with D possibly matching TRBD2 (5 bases). Germline V gene sequence: CDR1 SGHTA, CDR2 FQGNSA. The CDR3 has 16 amino acids. Between the trimmed V and J ends, which lost 0 bases and 1 base, there was a span of 10 bases. CDR3 nucleotide sequence: TGTGCCAGCAGCTTAGCGGGAGCACGATCCTACAATGAGCAGTTCTTC. Encoded protein: CASSLAGARSYNEQFF.

The count of this clone is one. This chain joins TRBV29-1 and TRBJ2-7; tentatively, D is TRBD1 (6 bases). The CDR3 loop spans 14 amino acids. The V and J ends lost 6 bases and 5 bases respectively, with 20 bases between them. Germline V gene data show CDR1 as SQVTM and CDR2 as ANQGSEA. Here the CDR3 reads CSVAGQSLGNEQYF. As DNA, the CDR3 is TGCAGCGTAGCAGGACAGTCCCTCGGGAACGAGCAGTACTTC.

The rearrangement uses TRBV6-1 and TRBJ2-1; TRBD2 aligns across 7 bases. V dropped 10 bases and J dropped 6; count of bases not matched to a gene: 12. The V gene's germline CDR1 is MNHNS and CDR2 SASEGT. The CDR3 is 14 amino acids. In DNA form, the CDR3 reads TGTGCCATCATATCCGCGGGGGTCCCCAATGAGCAGTTCTTC. Translation gives CAIISAGVPNEQFF.